The source of this T cell receptor (beta chain) is a study of identical twins. Only a few counts were recorded for this clonotype. Its specificity is unknown. Findings and limits, study-wide: Insertions ran lower in abundant cord blood beta clonotypes, though not in memory repertoires. Conclusions came from cross-sectional statistical analysis, not from following the same donors. In monozygotic twins, models underestimated the sharing of out-of-frame TCR alpha.

Via MiXCR, TCRdb re-called the 5' RACE reads, giving one row per CDR3 protein. This sample has 1.5 million to 2 million distinct CDR3 sequences; about 32% occur once, and the top ten carry about 0.3%. This TCR was sampled from a newborn girl in good health. Specimen: cord blood.

CDR3 nucleotide sequence: TGCGCCAGCAGCTTGGGACCCCTCGGGACAGGGGAAGCAGATACGCAGTATTTT. Amino acids: CASSLGPLGTGEADTQYF. This chain joins TRBV5-1 and TRBJ2-3; the match to TRBD1 covers 10 bases. Per germline, CDR1 SGHRS and CDR2 YFSETQ. Unmatched junction bases numbered 11, after V lost 0 bases and J lost 4 bases. The CDR3 totals 18 residues.